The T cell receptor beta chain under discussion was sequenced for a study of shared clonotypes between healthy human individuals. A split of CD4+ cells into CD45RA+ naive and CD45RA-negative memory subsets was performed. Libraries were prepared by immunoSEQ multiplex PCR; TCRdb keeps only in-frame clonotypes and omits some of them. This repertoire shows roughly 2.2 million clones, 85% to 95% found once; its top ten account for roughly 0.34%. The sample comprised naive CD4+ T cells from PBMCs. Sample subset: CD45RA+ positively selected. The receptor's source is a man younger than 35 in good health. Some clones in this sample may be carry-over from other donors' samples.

The CDR3 sequence: CASSPLFGQGGIGGYTF. For the CDR3, the DNA is TGTGCCAGCTCACCGCTCTTTGGACAGGGGGGCATTGGGGGCTACACCTTC. The rearrangement uses TRBV18 and TRBJ1-2; 10 bases fit TRBD1. V shed 3 bases and J 8 bases; nucleotides not matched to a gene: 15. CDR3 length: 17 residues. The germline V gene encodes CDR1 KGHSH and CDR2 LQKENI.